The clone carrying this TCR beta chain was recorded many times. These data come from a study of patients and donors after allogeneic stem cell transplantation. TCRdb fed the RT-PCR reads into MiXCR, producing one record per CDR3 protein. The sample lists 200,000 to 250,000 distinct CDR3 sequences, roughly 14% seen once, with around a tenth in the top ten. There are 14 residues in the CDR3. V shed 5 bases and J shed 0 bases, with 10 bases lying between them. Germline CDR1 reads SGHAT; CDR2 reads FQNNGV. The sample consisted of blood, either unsorted or a sorted T cell fraction (not recorded which). The chain combines TRBV11-2 with TRBJ2-5; TRBD1 is a possible D gene (5 bases). This clonotype was sampled from a human donor who was either an allogeneic HSCT recipient or a stem cell or donor lymphocyte infusion donor (not recorded which). It is not recorded whose cells these are; they may come from a transplant donor. The CDR3 DNA is TGTGCCAGCAGCCGACAGATTTACCAAGAGACCCAGTACTTC. Amino acids: CASSRQIYQETQYF.